This T cell receptor (beta chain) was captured in a study of shared clonotypes between healthy human individuals. Measured with immunoSEQ multiplex PCR; TCRdb has only the in-frame clones, and not every one. The sample lists over 1.5 million clones; approximately 98% were seen once. As to this clone: The same CDR3 is also encoded by other DNA sequences in this sample.

The V end lost 0 bases, the J end lost 5 bases, and 2 bases lay between the germline ends. Germline CDR1 SGDLS, CDR2 YYNGEE. The CDR3 length is 11 residues. This sequence joins TRBV9 and TRBJ1-1; D unclear. This TCR was sampled from a young man in good health. The sample was naive CD4+ T cells sorted from blood. Subset noted: CD45RA+ positively selected. CDR3 residues: CASSVVTEAFF. The CDR3, as DNA: TGTGCCAGCAGCGTAGTTACTGAAGCTTTCTTT.